Shown below are 14 T cell receptor beta chains from a single sample sequenced in a study of shared clonotypes between healthy human individuals. It was CD45RO-negative cells, positively selected for CCR7, that made up naive CD8 cells, with terminally differentiated effector memory CD45RA+ cells excluded. TCRdb keeps only in-frame clones here, not all; method: immunoSEQ multiplex PCR. The profile shows about 2.1 million clones, approximately 92% of them singletons. Input material: naive CD8+ T cells from PBMCs. The receptors stem from a man younger than 30 in good health. Some clones in this sample may be carry-over from other donors' samples.

The chain couples TRBV19 to TRBJ2-7; 7 nucleotides line up with TRBD1. Trimming at V came to 3 bases and at J to 3 bases, leaving 2 bases not matched to a gene. The CDR3 is made up of 13 amino acids. CDR1 and CDR2 from the germline V gene are LNHDA and SQIVND (reference sequence). The CDR3 coding sequence is TGTGCCAGTAGTATGGGACAGAACTACGAGCAGTACTTC. This codes for CASSMGQNYEQYF.

The J gene is TRBJ1-1, the V gene TRBV6-5; weak D call: TRBD1 (6 bases). The length of the CDR3 is 13 residues. Trimming removed 5 bases at V and 7 bases at J, with 14 bases between. Germline V lookup: CDR1 MNHEY, CDR2 SVGAGI. The CDR3 DNA reads as TGTGCCAGCAGTCCCTCGACAGGAATTGAAGCTTTCTTT. Translated: CASSPSTGIEAFF.

V and J are TRBV4-1 and TRBJ2-7; TRBD1 aligns across 9 bases. CDR3 size: 15 residues. The ends lost 4 bases at V and 6 bases at J; junction bases unmatched: 10. CDR1 is MGHRA, CDR2 YSYEKL, per germline. CDR3 sequence: CASSLGQGGGGEQYF. CDR3 nucleotide sequence: TGCGCCAGCAGCCTGGGACAGGGCGGCGGTGGCGAGCAGTACTTC.

V gene TRBV5-6 combines with J gene TRBJ2-1; D is unresolved. Trimming removed 0 bases at V and 6 bases at J, with 10 bases between. The CDR3 sequence is 14 residues long. From germline, CDR1 is SGHDT and CDR2 YYEEEE. The CDR3 DNA reads as TGTGCCAGCAGCTTGGGGCTACTTTTCAATGAGCAGTTCTTC. Its protein product is CASSLGLLFNEQFF.

The chain carries TRBV15 and TRBJ1-1; no clear D gene. Germline V gene sequence: CDR1 LNHNV, CDR2 YYDKDF (reference sequence). The CDR3 consists of 13 residues. Trimming removed 6 bases at V and 5 bases at J, with 13 bases between. CDR3: CATSNSGNTEAFF. The CDR3 nucleotides read TGTGCCACCAGTAATTCAGGAAATACTGAAGCTTTCTTT. Full variable domain (missing parts from reference TRBV15 and TRBJ1-1): DAMVIQNPRYQVTQFGKPVTLSCSQTLNHNVMYWYQQKSSQAPKLLFHYYDKDFNNEADTPDNFQSRRPNTSFCFLDIRSPGLGDTAMYLCATSNSGNTEAFFGQGTRLTVV.

The genes are TRBV28 and TRBJ2-3, with D hard to call. Trimming stripped 6 bases from V and 5 bases from J, with 9 bases between. Germline V gene data show CDR1 as MDHEN and CDR2 as SYDVKM. The CDR3 contains 12 residues. This CDR3 reads CASRGRRDTQYF. As DNA, the CDR3 is TGTGCCAGCAGGGGCCGACGAGATACGCAGTATTTT.

This sequence joins TRBV15 and TRBJ1-4; D remains unclear. CDR3 length equals 15 residues. V gave up 3 bases and J gave up 4 bases, with 12 bases separating them. The germline CDR1 and CDR2 sequences are LNHNV and YYDKDF (reference sequence). The CDR3 protein is CATSSRKQLNEKLFF. The DNA for the CDR3 is TGTGCCACCAGCAGTCGGAAACAGCTTAATGAAAAACTGTTTTTT.

This chain uses TRBV27 with TRBJ1-2; possibly TRBD1 for D (6 bases). Trimming removed 3 bases from V and 6 bases from J, with 14 bases in between. The CDR3 consists of 14 residues. Germline lookup yields CDR1 MNHEY and CDR2 SMNVEV (reference sequence). In DNA form, the CDR3 reads TGTGCCAGCAGTTTTGCAGGGGTAAGGGATGGCTACACCTTC. Translation gives CASSFAGVRDGYTF.

This clone was picked up one time. V gene TRBV9 combines with J gene TRBJ2-7; the match to TRBD1 covers 7 bases. The CDR3 runs 14 residues. The V segment lost 3 bases and the J segment 4 bases; nucleotides outside the gene matches: 7. The germline gives CDR1 SGDLS, CDR2 YYNGEE. Written as DNA, the CDR3 is TGTGCCAGCAGCGCCGACAGGGAAGGGTACGAGCAGTACTTC. Translated: CASSADREGYEQYF.

The chain employs TRBV7-9 and TRBJ2-6, with D uncertain. Trimming took 5 bases from V and 4 from J, leaving 9 bases between them. Per germline, CDR1 SEHNR and CDR2 FQNEAQ (reference sequence). The CDR3 consists of 14 residues. This CDR3 is CASSTTRGANVLTF. Here the CDR3 DNA reads TGTGCCAGCAGCACCACTCGAGGGGCCAACGTCCTGACTTTC. Full variable domain (outside the CDR3, taken from reference TRBV7-9 and TRBJ2-6): DTGVSQNPRHKITKRGQNVTFRCDPISEHNRLYWYRQTLGQGPEFLTYFQNEAQLEKSRLLSDRFSAERPKGSFSTLEIQRTEQGDSAMYLCASSTTRGANVLTFGAGSRLTVL.

The chain has TRBV6-1 and TRBJ1-1, with 9 nucleotides matching TRBD1. Germline V gives CDR1 MNHNS, CDR2 SASEGT. V was pared by 4 bases and J by 0 bases, with 12 bases of the junction left unmatched. This CDR3 is 18 amino acids long. CDR3 nucleotides: TGTGCCAGCAGTGCTCTAAGGGGGGGACAGGGATTGAACACTGAAGCTTTCTTT. Residues: CASSALRGGQGLNTEAFF.

This clone appeared a single time. The chain couples TRBV9 to TRBJ2-3; D is possibly TRBD1 or TRBD2 (5 bases each). Trimming stripped 5 bases from V and 0 bases from J, with 10 bases between. Germline CDR1 reads SGDLS; CDR2 reads YYNGEE. The CDR3 loop spans 14 amino acids. The CDR3 sequence is CASRGDRSTDTQYF. In DNA, the CDR3 is TGTGCCAGCAGGGGGGACCGTAGCACAGATACGCAGTATTTT.

The chain carries TRBV7-9 and TRBJ2-1; D is undetermined. CDR3 length: 16 amino acids. Germline loops: CDR1 SEHNR, CDR2 FQNEAQ (reference sequence). The ends were cut back, 7 bases at V and 5 bases at J, with 21 bases in the middle. The CDR3 here is CASTPPVGGMDNEQFF. Written as DNA, the CDR3 is TGTGCCAGCACCCCTCCGGTCGGTGGGATGGACAATGAGCAGTTCTTC.

A single count supports this clone. This chain joins TRBV10-3 and TRBJ2-7; D is tentatively TRBD1 or TRBD2 (5 bases each). CDR3 length: 18 amino acids. The ends were cut back, 0 bases at V and 6 bases at J, with 24 bases in the middle. Germline CDR1 ENHRY, CDR2 SYGVKD. The CDR3 sequence: CAISESEHGTRTRSEQYF. The CDR3 bases are TGTGCCATCAGTGAGTCGGAACATGGGACCCGGACGAGGAGCGAGCAGTACTTC.